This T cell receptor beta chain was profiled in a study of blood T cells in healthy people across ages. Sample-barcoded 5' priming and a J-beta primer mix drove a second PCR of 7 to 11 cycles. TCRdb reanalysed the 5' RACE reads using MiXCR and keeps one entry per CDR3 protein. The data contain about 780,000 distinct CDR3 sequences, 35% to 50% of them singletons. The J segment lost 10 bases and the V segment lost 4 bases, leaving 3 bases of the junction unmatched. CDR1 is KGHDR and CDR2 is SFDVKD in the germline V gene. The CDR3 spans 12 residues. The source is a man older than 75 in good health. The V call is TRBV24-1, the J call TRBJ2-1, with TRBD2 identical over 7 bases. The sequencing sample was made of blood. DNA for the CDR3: TGTGCCACCAGTGACCCGGGACTAGAGCAGTTCTTC. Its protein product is CATSDPGLEQFF.